Below, 7 T cell receptor beta chains from the same sample are listed, as sequenced in a study of tumor and adjacent non-tumor tissue in lung cancer. RNA was extracted from bulk tissue without any cell sorting. The library came from three nested PCR rounds adapted from ARM-PCR protocols. Using its own MiXCR run on the multiplex PCR reads, TCRdb lists one record per CDR3 protein. The table has tens of thousands of distinct CDR3 sequences, 55% to 75% seen once; the top ten hold 8.5% to 10%. The sequenced material came from lung tumor tissue. The receptors were sampled from a woman between 40 and 55 years old with non-small cell lung cancer.

The J gene is TRBJ1-5, the V gene TRBV11-2; tentative D call: TRBD1 (5 bases). CDR3 length: 13 amino acids. The germline V gene has CDR1 SGHAT and CDR2 FQNNGV. CDR3 residues: CTSSLLGDQPQHF. As DNA, the CDR3 is TGTACTAGCAGCTTATTGGGGGATCAGCCCCAGCATTTT.

Notes on this clonotype: At one of its ends the junction is not consistent with the germline gene, which may arise from a read error. The V call is TRBV4-2, the J call TRBJ2-5; TRBD1 aligns across 7 bases. Germline V lookup: CDR1 LGHNA, CDR2 YNFKEQ. The length of the CDR3 is 14 residues. The CDR3 DNA is TGTCCCAGCAGACAAGACGTGGGACAGGAGACCCAGTACTTC. Protein: CPSRQDVGQETQYF.

A remark on this clonotype: One end of the junction varies from germline; a read error may be responsible. The rearrangement joins TRBV4-2 to TRBJ2-5; 8 nucleotides align to TRBD1. From germline, CDR1 is LGHNA and CDR2 YNFKEQ. The CDR3 contains 14 residues. CDR3 bases: TGTGCCAGCTGCCAAGACGTGGGACAGGAGACACAGTACTTC. As protein: CASCQDVGQETQYF.

This clonotype was detected a few times. V gene TRBV28 combines with J gene TRBJ1-2; D uncertain. CDR1 and CDR2 from the germline V gene are MDHEN and SYDVKM. V dropped 2 bases and J dropped 4 bases, with 11 bases sitting between them. This CDR3 contains 14 residues. The CDR3 sequence is CASSLDPSIYGYTF. Written as DNA, the CDR3 is TGTGCCAGCAGTTTAGACCCGAGTATCTATGGCTACACCTTC.

In the case of this clonotype: An end of the junction does not agree with germline; a read error may underlie this. The rearrangement uses TRBV28 and TRBJ2-1; a possible D gene is TRBD2 (5 bases). Looked up from germline, CDR1 is MDHEN and CDR2 is SYDVKM. The CDR3 loop spans 16 amino acids. The CDR3 region is CASTSNGIGLSNEHFF. The DNA of the CDR3 is TGTGCCAGTACCTCCAACGGGATAGGGCTCTCCAATGAGCACTTCTTC.

The rearrangement joins TRBV5-4 to TRBJ2-3; 12 positions match TRBD2. V dropped 9 bases and J dropped 6; count of bases not matched to a gene: 14. CDR3 length: 16 residues. Germline V gives CDR1 SGHNT, CDR2 YYREEE (reference sequence). The CDR3 is CANSLAGLAGKDTQYF. CDR3 in DNA: TGTGCCAATAGCTTGGCCGGACTAGCGGGGAAGGATACGCAGTATTTT. The full variable domain, rest sourced from reference TRBV5-4 and TRBJ2-3, is ETGVTQSPTHLIKTRGQQVTLRCSSQSGHNTVSWYQQALGQGPQFIFQYYREEENGRGNFPPRFSGLQFPNYSSELNVNALELDDSALYLCANSLAGLAGKDTQYFGPGTRLTVL.

On this clonotype: An end of the junction differs from the germline gene, which may be a read error. The gene calls are TRBV29-1 and TRBJ2-1, with 10 nucleotides matching TRBD2. CDR1 and CDR2 from the germline V gene are SQVTM and ANQGSEA. The CDR3 loop spans 13 amino acids. CDR3 protein: CSGRTWTRNEPFF. In DNA, the CDR3 is TGTAGCGGGAGGACTTGGACGAGGAATGAGCCGTTCTTC.